These 19 T cell receptor beta chains came from one sample sequenced in a study of cytomegalovirus exposure and HLA in healthy donors. Amplification used 60 Vbeta primers and 13 Jbeta primers. Here immunoSEQ multiplex PCR was the method, and the copy in TCRdb shows in-frame clones only, minus some. The sample holds over 20,000 clones, about 70% seen once. Specimen: PBMCs. The receptors originated from a woman aged 50 to 65 in good health and CMV-seronegative.

This clone was counted between two and nine times. The chain has TRBV7-9 and TRBJ2-7; 7 bases match TRBD1. The CDR3 length is 15 residues. The V and J ends lost 5 bases and 3 bases, in that order; junction bases with no gene match: 10. Germline V lookup: CDR1 SEHNR, CDR2 FQNEAQ (reference sequence). CDR3: CASSTTGTESYEQYF. CDR3 sequence (DNA): TGTGCCAGCAGCACAACCGGGACAGAGAGCTACGAGCAGTACTTC.

The chain links TRBV6-5 to TRBJ1-5, with D possibly TRBD1 on 6 matching bases. V was pared by 5 bases and J by 9 bases, with 11 bases between. The CDR3 has 12 amino acids. Germline V gene lookup returns CDR1 MNHEY and CDR2 SVGAGI. Here the CDR3 reads CASSTLQGPQHF. The CDR3, as DNA: TGTGCCAGCAGTACACTACAGGGGCCCCAGCATTTT.

The rearrangement links TRBV28 to TRBJ2-7; D possibly corresponds to TRBD2 (6 bases). Germline V gene data show CDR1 as MDHEN and CDR2 as SYDVKM. The CDR3 spans 12 residues. V lost 6 bases and J lost 6, with 12 bases in between. The CDR3, as DNA: TGTGCCAGCAGGGGCGGGGAAGTCGAGCAGTACTTC. This sequence encodes CASRGGEVEQYF.

This chain joins TRBV6-5 and TRBJ2-1, with D tentatively TRBD2 (7 bases). The ends were cut back, 5 bases at V and 3 bases at J, with 11 bases in the middle. The CDR3 is 14 residues long. Germline CDR1 and CDR2: MNHEY and SVGAGI. The CDR3 DNA is TGTGCCAGCAGTATGGGAGGGGGCTACAATGAGCAGTTCTTC. This codes for CASSMGGGYNEQFF.

This rearrangement joins TRBV4-2 to TRBJ2-7; 8 bases map to TRBD2. Germline lookup yields CDR1 LGHNA and CDR2 YNFKEQ. This CDR3 has 15 residues. V trimming: 2 bases; J trimming: 0 bases; junction bases outside the gene matches: 3. This CDR3 is CASSQLAGDSYEQYF. The CDR3, as DNA: TGTGCCAGCAGCCAACTAGCGGGCGACTCCTACGAGCAGTACTTC.

V gene TRBV27 combines with J gene TRBJ1-1, with 7 bases aligning to TRBD1. Germline V lookup: CDR1 MNHEY, CDR2 SMNVEV (reference sequence). Trimming cost V 8 bases and J 7 bases; bases outside gene matches: 13. This CDR3 has 14 amino acids. The CDR3 loop reads CASGSGSTGREAFF. CDR3 DNA sequence: TGTGCCAGCGGATCCGGCTCGACAGGGCGTGAAGCTTTCTTT.

This clone was observed a single time. The V call is TRBV9, the J call TRBJ1-4; D gene unclear. This CDR3 has 15 residues. The germline V gene encodes CDR1 SGDLS and CDR2 YYNGEE. Trimming pared 0 bases from V and 8 bases from J, leaving 14 bases between. CDR3 region: CASSVEPGVGEKLFF. Written as DNA, the CDR3 is TGTGCCAGCAGCGTAGAGCCCGGGGTTGGCGAAAAACTGTTTTTT.

The gene calls are TRBV10-3 and TRBJ2-7, with D possibly matching TRBD2 (5 bases). Germline assignment: CDR1 ENHRY and CDR2 SYGVKD. The CDR3 contains 15 residues. Trimming stripped 0 bases from V and 3 bases from J, with 12 bases between. In DNA, the CDR3 is TGTGCCATCAGTGAGTCGAAGAGGGTAGGCTACGAGCAGTACTTC. The encoded protein is CAISESKRVGYEQYF.

In this sample, this clone turned up once. The chain uses TRBV28 and TRBJ1-4; D remains ambiguous. The CDR3 is made up of 14 amino acids. The germline CDR1 and CDR2 sequences are MDHEN and SYDVKM. Trimming cost V 6 bases and J 4 bases, with 12 bases left between them. This chain's CDR3 is CASRPRESNEKLFF. CDR3 nucleotide sequence: TGTGCCAGCAGACCCCGGGAGAGTAATGAAAAACTGTTTTTT.

The V gene is TRBV25-1, the J gene TRBJ2-3, with 9 bases matching TRBD2. The germline CDR1 and CDR2 sequences are MGHDK and SYGVNS. The J segment lost 6 bases and the V segment lost 2 bases, leaving 6 bases of the junction unmatched. This CDR3 spans 15 amino acids. This CDR3 reads CASSEVAGEMDTQYF. CDR3 DNA sequence: TGTGCCAGCAGTGAAGTAGCGGGAGAGATGGATACGCAGTATTTT.

V is TRBV5-1 and J is TRBJ2-7; 11 bases fit TRBD1. With 2 bases clipped from V and 3 bases from J, the junction kept 13 bases outside the gene matches. The CDR3 length is 18 residues. CDR1 SGHRS and CDR2 YFSETQ come from the germline V gene. CDR3 nucleotides: TGCGCCAGCAGCTTCGAGTTACTCGGGACAGGGGGGCTCTACGAGCAGTACTTC. This codes for CASSFELLGTGGLYEQYF.

The rearrangement joins TRBV25-1 to TRBJ1-2; no clear D gene. The V gene's germline CDR1 is MGHDK and CDR2 SYGVNS. Trimming took 1 base from V and 8 from J, leaving 5 bases between them. This CDR3 is built from 11 residues. CDR3 region: CASSESRGYTF. Written as DNA, the CDR3 is TGTGCCAGCAGTGAATCTCGGGGCTACACCTTC.

This chain connects TRBV6-5 to TRBJ1-4; 7 bases are shared with TRBD1. Trimming at V came to 6 bases and at J to 2 bases, leaving 3 bases not matched to a gene. The CDR3 extends over 14 amino acids. Germline CDR1 is MNHEY and CDR2 is SVGAGI. In DNA form, the CDR3 reads TGTGCCAGCAGAAAGGGACAGACTAATGAAAAACTGTTTTTT. Translating gives CASRKGQTNEKLFF.

V gene TRBV29-1 combines with J gene TRBJ2-7; TRBD1 aligns across 7 bases. The CDR3 contains 13 residues. The germline V gene has CDR1 SQVTM and CDR2 ANQGSEA. After removal of 4 bases from V and 4 bases from J, the junction contained 7 bases not matched to a gene. Here the CDR3 reads CSVAEGTVYEQYF. The CDR3 DNA follows: TGCAGCGTTGCTGAGGGGACAGTATACGAGCAGTACTTC.

Written as DNA, the CDR3 is TGTGCCAGCACTGGGCAGCTGAACACTGAAGCTTTCTTT. Its translation is CASTGQLNTEAFF. This chain connects TRBV6-1 to TRBJ1-1; D unclear. The CDR3 sequence is 13 residues long. Trimming took 7 bases from V and 0 from J, leaving 9 bases between them. Looked up from germline, CDR1 is MNHNS and CDR2 is SASEGT.

This clone came up once. The chain has TRBV5-1 and TRBJ2-7; no firm D call. Trimming stripped 0 bases from V and 6 bases from J, with 7 bases between. CDR3 length equals 12 residues. Germline-derived CDR1 and CDR2 are SGHRS and YFSETQ. The CDR3 DNA reads TGCGCCAGCAGCTTGGATTACGGCGAGCAGTACTTC. Its translation is CASSLDYGEQYF.

This clone has just a few counts. This chain uses TRBV5-1 with TRBJ1-5; a weak D match, TRBD1 (6 bases). The V and J ends lost 3 bases and 6 bases respectively, with 13 bases between them. The CDR3 is 14 amino acids. Germline CDR1 and CDR2: SGHRS and YFSETQ. CDR3 DNA: TGCGCCAGCAGCTCTGGTACAGGGACTCAGCCCCAGCATTTT. It yields the protein CASSSGTGTQPQHF. Drawing the rest from reference TRBV5-1 and TRBJ1-5, the complete variable domain is KAGVTQTPRYLIKTRGQQVTLSCSPISGHRSVSWYQQTPGQGLQFLFEYFSETQRNKGNFPGRFSGRQFSNSRSEMNVSTLELGDSALYLCASSSGTGTQPQHFGDGTRLSIL.

This chain joins TRBV27 and TRBJ2-5; no definite D call. The CDR3 is made up of 12 amino acids. In germline, CDR1 is MNHEY, CDR2 SMNVEV (reference sequence). Trimming removed 8 bases from V and 9 bases from J, with 16 bases in between. CDR3 coding DNA: TGTGCCAGCCAACTCGTGAAACGGGCCCAGTACTTC. Protein sequence: CASQLVKRAQYF.

This clone has more than one count but fewer than ten. The rearrangement links TRBV6-1 to TRBJ2-1; 11 bases map to TRBD1. The CDR3 is 15 residues long. V was clipped by 6 bases and J by 5 bases; unmatched bases: 6. Germline CDR1 and CDR2: MNHNS and SASEGT. The CDR3 loop reads CASSDRDRGNNEQFF. CDR3 DNA sequence: TGTGCCAGCAGCGACCGGGACAGGGGGAACAATGAGCAGTTCTTC.